The 20 T cell receptor beta chains below come from one sample, sequenced in a study of blood T cells in healthy people across ages. The authors ran a second PCR of roughly 6 to 12 cycles using a sample-barcoded 5' primer and a J-beta primer mix. TCRdb called the 5' RACE reads again in MiXCR, with one record for every CDR3 protein. The sample lists hundreds of thousands of distinct CDR3 sequences, 56% occurring once. Material for sequencing was blood. All receptors derive from a man aged 40-49 years in good health.

The chain links TRBV10-3 to TRBJ2-5, with a weak D call TRBD1 (5 bases). This CDR3 contains 13 residues. Germline CDR1 and CDR2: ENHRY and SYGVKD. Trimming cost V 1 base and J 4 bases, with 7 bases left between them. The DNA for the CDR3 is TGTGCCATCAGTGAGTACAGGCGAGAGACCCAGTACTTC. Protein product: CAISEYRRETQYF.

This clonotype was counted only a few times. The chain combines TRBV6-2 or TRBV6-3 with TRBJ2-1, with 10 bases matching TRBD2. The CDR3 contains 16 residues. The V gene end was trimmed by 5 bases and the J gene end by 9 bases; junction bases not matched to a gene: 13. CDR1 is MNHEY, CDR2 SVGEGT, per germline. CDR3 amino acids: CASSKRSSGGLGEQFF. In DNA, the CDR3 is TGTGCCAGCAGTAAGAGATCTAGCGGGGGACTCGGTGAGCAGTTCTTC.

The chain employs TRBV24-1 and TRBJ1-5; D gene unclear. Germline V gives CDR1 KGHDR, CDR2 SFDVKD. CDR3 length equals 14 residues. The V end was cut by 2 bases, the J end by 6 bases, with 10 bases between. The CDR3 region is CATSDSVGSQPQHF. The CDR3 region has the DNA TGTGCCACCAGTGATTCGGTGGGCAGTCAGCCCCAGCATTTT.

The genes are TRBV2 and TRBJ2-5, with a possible D match to TRBD2 (5 bases). The CDR3 is 14 amino acids. Trimming pared 7 bases from V and 5 bases from J, leaving 17 bases between. Looked up from germline, CDR1 is SNHLY and CDR2 is FYNNEI. The CDR3 here is CASTSGLARETQYF. The CDR3 DNA follows: TGTGCCAGCACCTCAGGACTTGCCAGGGAGACCCAGTACTTC. Drawing the rest from reference TRBV2 and TRBJ2-5, the complete variable domain is EPEVTQTPSHQVTQMGQEVILRCVPISNHLYFYWYRQILGQKVEFLVSFYNNEISEKSEIFDDQFSVERPDGSNFTLKIRSTKLEDSAMYFCASTSGLARETQYFGPGTRLLVL.

The chain links TRBV11-3 to TRBJ2-6; D is perhaps TRBD1 (6 bases). This CDR3 has 16 residues. Trimming removed 5 bases from V and 4 bases from J, with 15 bases in between. The germline V gene encodes CDR1 SGHNT and CDR2 YENEEA. CDR3 loop: CASSATGLWGANVLTF. The CDR3 coding sequence is TGTGCCAGCAGCGCGACAGGTTTGTGGGGGGCCAACGTCCTGACTTTC.

This chain links TRBV9 with TRBJ1-2; D unresolved. CDR1 SGDLS and CDR2 YYNGEE come from the germline V gene. V lost 1 base, J lost 6 bases, and 13 bases lay in between. This CDR3 has 14 amino acids. This CDR3 reads CASSVFPGQDGYTF. CDR3 nucleotide sequence: TGTGCCAGCAGCGTATTCCCCGGGCAGGATGGCTACACCTTC.

This chain links TRBV24-1 with TRBJ1-5, with D uncertain. CDR1 and CDR2 (germline): KGHDR, SFDVKD. This CDR3 has 13 amino acids. Trimming shortened V by 10 bases and J by 0 bases, and 9 bases separated the two germline ends. The CDR3 DNA reads as TGTGCCACTGCCCAATATAGCAATCAGCCCCAGCATTTT. Translated, it gives CATAQYSNQPQHF.

The V gene is TRBV3-1, the J gene TRBJ2-4; a possible D gene is TRBD2 (6 bases). The CDR3 has 12 amino acids. Germline V gene sequence: CDR1 LGHDT, CDR2 YNNKEL (reference sequence). V dropped 3 bases and J dropped 13 bases, with 13 bases sitting between them. The CDR3 here is CASSQGTGEQYF. Here the CDR3 DNA reads TGTGCCAGCAGCCAGGGGACGGGGGAGCAGTACTTC.

This clonotype was picked up one time. The chain couples TRBV5-1 to TRBJ2-3; tentative D call: TRBD2 (6 bases). Germline V gives CDR1 SGHRS, CDR2 YFSETQ. The CDR3 loop spans 14 amino acids. Trimming pared 5 bases from V and 5 bases from J, leaving 15 bases between. The CDR3 bases are TGCGCCAGCAGGAGGACTGGGGGGAGAGATACGCAGTATTTT. This translates into CASRRTGGRDTQYF.

The CDR3 DNA reads as TGTGCCATCAGCATCACAGGGGGCGGATTGGTCAATGAGCAGTTCTTC. Its protein product is CAISITGGGLVNEQFF. The rearrangement joins TRBV10-3 to TRBJ2-1, with TRBD1 identical over 9 bases. The CDR3 is 16 residues long. CDR1 and CDR2 from the germline V gene are ENHRY and SYGVKD. The V segment lost 6 bases and the J segment 6 bases; nucleotides outside the gene matches: 12.

This clonotype was seen only a few times. J is TRBJ1-2 and V is TRBV7-2; 9 bases line up with TRBD1. The CDR3 runs 16 residues. V lost 3 bases to trimming and J lost 3 bases; unmatched junction nucleotides: 8. Germline lookup yields CDR1 SGHTA and CDR2 FQGNSA. The CDR3 sequence is CASSLMDRGFDYGYTF. In DNA, the CDR3 is TGTGCCAGCAGCTTGATGGACAGGGGCTTTGACTATGGCTACACCTTC. Drawing the rest from reference TRBV7-2 and TRBJ1-2, the complete variable domain is GAGVSQSPSNKVTEKGKDVELRCDPISGHTALYWYRQSLGQGLEFLIYFQGNSAPDKSGLPSDRFSAERTGGSVSTLTIQRTQQEDSAVYLCASSLMDRGFDYGYTFGSGTRLTVV.

The rearrangement uses TRBV5-6 and TRBJ2-1; 7 positions agree with TRBD1. The ends lost 4 bases at V and 3 bases at J; junction bases unmatched: 13. Germline CDR1 reads SGHDT; CDR2 reads YYEEEE. The CDR3 loop spans 17 amino acids. The CDR3 coding sequence is TGTGCCAGCAGCCGGTCCAGACAGGGAAAATACTACAATGAGCAGTTCTTC. Its translation is CASSRSRQGKYYNEQFF. Together with reference TRBV5-6 and TRBJ2-1, the CDR3 gives the full variable domain: DAGVTQSPTHLIKTRGQQVTLRCSPKSGHDTVSWYQQALGQGPQFIFQYYEEEERQRGNFPDRFSGHQFPNYSSELNVNALLLGDSALYLCASSRSRQGKYYNEQFFGPGTRLTVL.

At least ten counts were recorded for this clonotype. CDR3 coding DNA: TGCGCCAGCAGCTTGGATTTCGGTTGGTTGTCAAACATTCAGTACTTC. It yields the protein CASSLDFGWLSNIQYF. The genes are TRBV5-1 and TRBJ2-4; D is unresolved. V was cut by 0 bases and J by 6 bases, with 16 bases left in between. CDR1 and CDR2 (germline): SGHRS, YFSETQ. The CDR3 runs to 16 residues.

The chain combines TRBV2 with TRBJ2-4; TRBD1 or TRBD2 may be the D gene (5 bases each). The CDR3 is 13 amino acids. Germline-derived CDR1 and CDR2 are SNHLY and FYNNEI. Between the trimmed V and J ends, which lost 7 bases and 2 bases, there was a span of 9 bases. The CDR3 DNA reads as TGTGCCAGCAAAGGGGAGACCAAAAACATTCAGTACTTC. This translates into CASKGETKNIQYF.

The J gene is TRBJ2-7, the V gene TRBV6-5, with TRBD1 identical over 7 bases. CDR3 size: 15 residues. Germline trimming cut 6 bases from V and 1 base from J; bases unmatched to any gene: 9. Germline V lookup: CDR1 MNHEY, CDR2 SVGAGI. The DNA of the CDR3 is TGTGCCAGCAGCCCTTCCCCGGGACAGTCCTACGAGCAGTACTTC. Translation gives CASSPSPGQSYEQYF.

V usage is TRBV4-3 and J usage is TRBJ2-3; the match to TRBD2 covers 10 bases. This CDR3 is 15 amino acids long. The germline V gene has CDR1 LGHNA and CDR2 YSLEER. V was clipped by 5 bases and J by 5 bases; unmatched bases: 7. In DNA, the CDR3 is TGCGCCAGCAGCTTCAGCGGGAGGGACGAAGATACGCAGTATTTT. Translation: CASSFSGRDEDTQYF.

The chain recombines TRBV5-1 with TRBJ2-4, with 9 positions matching TRBD1. The trim removed 3 bases at V and 8 bases at J, leaving 6 bases unmatched. The CDR3 spans 14 residues. CDR1 and CDR2 from the germline V gene are SGHRS and YFSETQ. CDR3 residues: CASSSTGTGYIQYF. DNA of the CDR3: TGCGCCAGCAGCTCGACCGGGACAGGGTACATTCAGTACTTC.

The chain couples TRBV20-1 to TRBJ2-1; D might be TRBD1 or TRBD2, each matching 5 bases. Germline V CDR1 and CDR2: DFQATT, SNEGSKA (reference sequence). The ends were cut back, 5 bases at V and 12 bases at J, with 26 bases in the middle. CDR3 length: 15 residues. The CDR3 nucleotides read TGCAGTGCTCTAAGCCCCCGGGACGGTGTTCGTGGGCAGTTCTTC. Translated, it gives CSALSPRDGVRGQFF.

The CDR3 DNA is TGTGCCACCAGTGCCCCGGATGGTGGACAGGGGAGGTCTTTCTTT. Translating gives CATSAPDGGQGRSFF. The chain is built from TRBV24-1 and TRBJ1-1, with 9 positions matching TRBD1. CDR1 is KGHDR, CDR2 SFDVKD, per germline. The CDR3 has 15 residues. V lost 5 bases and J lost 12; bases outside the gene matches: 15.

This clonotype was picked up a small number of times. The chain couples TRBV7-2 to TRBJ2-7; 9 bases fit TRBD1. Gene TRBJ2-5 matches the end of the DNA better, so the J call may be wrong. This CDR3 spans 15 amino acids. Germline loops: CDR1 SGHTA, CDR2 FQGNSA. The chain's CDR3 is CASSTGTGRSETQYF. Written as DNA, the CDR3 is TGTGCCAGCAGCACCGGGACAGGGAGGTCGGAGACCCAGTACTTC.